This TCR beta chain emerged from a study of blood T cells in healthy people across ages. Study in general: About one barcoded beta molecule was captured per two T cells (by template switching). Study results and caveats: With age, beta diversity per million T cells declined roughly linearly, significantly by 35 to 40.

This CDR3 is 13 amino acids long. Trimming stripped 9 bases from V and 5 bases from J, with 13 bases between. The V gene's germline CDR1 is KGHDR and CDR2 SFDVKD. A sample-barcoded 5' primer and a J-beta primer mix were used in a second PCR of roughly 7 to 12 cycles. TCRdb independently ran MiXCR on the 5' RACE reads; one entry per CDR3 protein. The sample lists 700,000 or so distinct CDR3 sequences; 40% to 50% were seen once. This clonotype appeared once. Its target is unknown. The sequenced sample consisted of blood. The TCR sequence derives from a man older than 75 in good health. The J gene is TRBJ1-5, the V gene TRBV24-1; a possible D gene is TRBD1 (5 bases). This CDR3 is CATRSGGDQPQHF. DNA for the CDR3: TGTGCCACCCGTAGTGGGGGGGATCAGCCCCAGCATTTT.